This T cell receptor beta chain was sequenced during a study of cytomegalovirus exposure and HLA in healthy donors. Overall study results and limits: Productive status was seen about 90% or about 30% of the time for most TCR beta V segments in an earlier analysis. What was likely a sequencing artifact was a cluster of highly shared sequence variants.

The PCR was carried out with 60 Vbeta primers and 13 Jbeta primers. Generated by immunoSEQ multiplex PCR, the TCRdb table keeps only in-frame clones and is missing some. This table has some 120,000 clones, about three quarters appearing once. Concerning this clone: The antigen remains unidentified.

CDR3 size: 14 residues. Germline V gene data show CDR1 as SGHDT and CDR2 as YYEEEE. V was clipped by 1 base and J by 6 bases; unmatched bases: 4. V and J are TRBV5-6 and TRBJ2-3; 8 bases line up with TRBD2. The sample was PBMCs. The receptor's source is a woman aged 40 to 49 in good health and CMV-seronegative. The CDR3 here is CASSLREGGDTQYF. CDR3 sequence (DNA): TGTGCCAGCAGCTTGCGGGAGGGTGGCGATACGCAGTATTTT.